The present T cell receptor beta chain was sequenced within a study of cytomegalovirus exposure and HLA in healthy donors. Study-wide results and limits: There were some V segments, including TRBV6-2 and TRBV6-3, excluded as indistinguishable. While the bulk of TCR sequences proved rare, some public TCRs turned up in many donors.

Germline trimming cut 3 bases from V and 2 bases from J; bases unmatched to any gene: 8. This CDR3 region has 17 residues. Germline CDR1 reads LNHDA; CDR2 reads SQIVND (reference sequence). Turning to this clone: Its antigen is unidentified.

Both 60 Vbeta primers and 13 Jbeta primers went into the PCR. Data came from immunoSEQ multiplex PCR; TCRdb stores just in-frame clones and leaves some out. Here the sample spans about 150,000 clones, about 70% being singletons. The genes are TRBV19 and TRBJ2-2; 8 bases are shared with TRBD1. The clonotype was recovered from an older woman in good health and CMV-seropositive. The sample was PBMCs. The CDR3 reads CASSMTGVVRNTGELFF. In nucleotides, the CDR3 is TGTGCCAGTAGTATGACAGGGGTAGTAAGAAACACCGGGGAGCTGTTTTTT.